Following are 12 T cell receptor beta chains from one sample sequenced in a study of ipilimumab plus nivolumab after autologous stem cell transplantation. Measured with immunoSEQ multiplex PCR; TCRdb has only the in-frame clones, and not every one. The top ten clones hold over 15% of a sample with fewer than 5,500 clones, under 80% of them seen once. The input for sequencing was PBMCs, taken in a trial of ipilimumab plus nivolumab as post-transplant consolidation. These receptors were taken from a male donor with multiple myeloma.

The chain couples TRBV29-1 to TRBJ1-2; D is uncertain. The CDR3 contains 12 residues. V lost 4 bases, J lost 4 bases, and 10 bases lay in between. The germline gives CDR1 SQVTM, CDR2 ANQGSEA. The CDR3 sequence is CSVAASPYGYTF. The DNA for the CDR3 is TGCAGCGTTGCCGCTAGTCCCTATGGCTACACCTTC. Looking up the rest from reference TRBV29-1 and TRBJ1-2 gives the full variable domain: SAVISQKPSRDICQRGTSLTIQCQVDSQVTMMFWYRQQPGQSLTLIATANQGSEATYESGFVIDKFPISRPNLTFSTLTVSNMSPEDSSIYLCSVAASPYGYTFGSGTRLTVV.

CDR3 nucleotide sequence: TGTGCCAGCAGCAATACCGAGGGGACGGGAATGAACACTGAAGCTTTCTTT. It translates to CASSNTEGTGMNTEAFF. The V call is TRBV21-1, the J call TRBJ1-1. TRBV21-1 is marked as a pseudogene. The CDR3 length is 17 residues.

The rearrangement uses TRBV5-5 and TRBJ2-7; a possible D gene is TRBD2 (6 bases). The V and J ends lost 4 bases and 4 bases respectively, with 9 bases between them. CDR1 and CDR2 from the germline V gene are SGHKS and YYEKEE (reference sequence). The CDR3 is 12 residues long. The CDR3, as DNA: TGTGCCAGCAGCCACGCGGGGTACGAGCAGTACTTC. Protein product: CASSHAGYEQYF.

DNA of the CDR3: TGTGCCAGCAGCTTGCTGGTGTCCGGTGCCGGGGAGCTGTTTTTT. Amino acid sequence: CASSLLVSGAGELFF. This sequence joins TRBV7-9 and TRBJ2-2; no clear D gene. Per the germline V gene, CDR1 is SEHNR and CDR2 is FQNEAQ (reference sequence). V was cut by 3 bases and J by 6 bases, with 14 bases left in between. The CDR3 consists of 15 residues.

This chain links TRBV2 with TRBJ2-3; tentative D call: TRBD2 (5 bases). V lost 3 bases to trimming and J lost 13 bases, with 17 bases between them. This CDR3 has 13 amino acids. Per germline, CDR1 SNHLY and CDR2 FYNNEI. CDR3 in amino acids: CASSEDLRTQKYF. The CDR3 DNA sequence: TGTGCCAGCAGTGAGGATCTGCGGACTCAAAAGTATTTT.

This clone has a single count. The V gene is TRBV4-2, the J gene TRBJ1-2; a possible D gene is TRBD1 (6 bases). The CDR3 contains 12 residues. With 4 bases removed from V and 10 bases from J, the gap between germline ends came to 13 bases. Per the germline V gene, CDR1 is LGHNA and CDR2 is YNFKEQ. The CDR3 region has the DNA TGTGCCAGCAGCCCAGAGAGGGGGGTCTACACCTTC. Protein sequence: CASSPERGVYTF.

This clone was detected once. The chain joins TRBV5-1 to TRBJ2-3; 8 positions agree with TRBD2. The length of the CDR3 is 15 residues. Germline loops: CDR1 SGHRS, CDR2 YFSETQ. J lost 4 bases, V lost 4 bases, and 8 bases had no gene match. CDR3 DNA: TGCGCCAGCAGCCCCGGGACTAGTACTTCAGATACGCAGTATTTT. Its translation is CASSPGTSTSDTQYF.

This clone was seen only a few times. The chain employs TRBV4-2 and TRBJ2-7, with a tentative D call TRBD2 (5 bases). Germline V lookup: CDR1 LGHNA, CDR2 YNFKEQ. Trimming took 0 bases from V and 3 from J, leaving 15 bases between them. This CDR3 has 16 amino acids. The CDR3 DNA follows: TGTGCCAGCAGCCAAGATATCGACGGAGGAGTCTACGAGCAGTACTTC. This sequence encodes CASSQDIDGGVYEQYF.

The V call is TRBV19, the J call TRBJ1-1, with 7 bases matching TRBD1. The germline V gene has CDR1 LNHDA and CDR2 SQIVND (reference sequence). The CDR3 runs 11 residues. The junction had 7 bases not matched to a gene; V was cut back by 6 bases and J by 12 bases. The CDR3: CASRMGQISFF. The CDR3 DNA reads as TGTGCCAGTAGGATGGGACAGATCTCTTTCTTT.

CDR3 nucleotide sequence: TGTGCCAGTAGTATAATTATGGGACAGGGGCTTTATGAGCAGTTCTTC. Protein: CASSIIMGQGLYEQFF. This chain links TRBV19 with TRBJ2-1, with 10 bases that match TRBD1. The CDR3 is 16 residues long. J lost 8 bases, V lost 2 bases, and 9 bases had no gene match. Germline values: CDR1 LNHDA, CDR2 SQIVND (reference sequence).

This chain uses TRBV7-2 with TRBJ1-5; TRBD1 might be the D (6 bases). Germline V gene sequence: CDR1 SGHTA, CDR2 FQGNSA. The CDR3 totals 15 residues. The germline V and J ends were trimmed by 5 bases and 3 bases, with 14 bases remaining between them. The CDR3 spells CASSPVGGDNQPQHF. The CDR3 DNA follows: TGTGCCAGCAGCCCTGTAGGGGGGGACAATCAGCCCCAGCATTTT.

The rearrangement links TRBV6-1 to TRBJ2-5, with D unclear. The CDR3 totals 13 residues. Germline V CDR1 and CDR2: MNHNS, SASEGT. Deletions cut 11 bases from V and 5 bases from J, with 18 bases between. The CDR3 sequence: CASPVPFGETQYF. The CDR3 bases are TGTGCCTCCCCGGTCCCTTTTGGGGAGACCCAGTACTTC.